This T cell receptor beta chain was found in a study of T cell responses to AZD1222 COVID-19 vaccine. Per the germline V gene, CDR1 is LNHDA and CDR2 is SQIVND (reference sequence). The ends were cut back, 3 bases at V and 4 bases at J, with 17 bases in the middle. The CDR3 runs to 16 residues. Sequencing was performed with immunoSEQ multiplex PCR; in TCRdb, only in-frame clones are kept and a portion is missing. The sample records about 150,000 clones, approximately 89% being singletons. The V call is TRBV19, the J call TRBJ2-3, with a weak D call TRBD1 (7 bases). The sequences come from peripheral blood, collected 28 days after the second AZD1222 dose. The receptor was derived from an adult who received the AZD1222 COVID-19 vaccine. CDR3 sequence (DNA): TGTGCCAGTAGTATTGGTTTCCAGGGGGGTCCAGATACGCAGTATTTT. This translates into CASSIGFQGGPDTQYF.